This TCR beta chain was captured in a study of T cell changes during pregnancy in multiple sclerosis. Data came from immunoSEQ multiplex PCR; TCRdb stores just in-frame clones and leaves some out. This table has tens of thousands of clones, about 87% appearing once. The CDR3 totals 13 residues. Trimming left V 8 bases short and J 0 bases short, with 8 bases between. From germline, CDR1 is MNHNY and CDR2 SVGAGI (reference sequence). The TCR was taken from a female donor with multiple sclerosis, enrolled in a pregnancy study. The sequencing used CD4+ T cells from peripheral blood mononuclear cells, collected in the first trimester of pregnancy. The J gene is TRBJ1-5, the V gene TRBV6-6; possibly TRBD1 for D (6 bases). In DNA form, the CDR3 reads TGTGCCAGCGCAGGGGATAGCAATCAGCCCCAGCATTTT. Translating it yields CASAGDSNQPQHF.